One and the same sample provided the 22 T cell receptor beta chains below, sequenced in a study of T cell responses to AZD1222 COVID-19 vaccine. The method was immunoSEQ multiplex PCR; TCRdb's version includes in-frame clones alone and lacks a portion of them. The sample holds roughly 130,000 clones, 90% to 95% seen once. This specimen consisted of peripheral blood, obtained 28 days after the second AZD1222 dose. Receptor source: an adult who received the AZD1222 COVID-19 vaccine.

The chain has TRBV4-3 and TRBJ2-2; D unresolved. Germline CDR1 is LGHNA and CDR2 is YSLEER. Deletions cut 6 bases from V and 0 bases from J, with 11 bases between. The CDR3 runs to 15 residues. For the CDR3, the DNA is TGCGCCAGCAGAAGAGTTGGGGCGAACACCGGGGAGCTGTTTTTT. This encodes CASRRVGANTGELFF.

This clone has a single count. The CDR3 region has the DNA TGTGCCAGCAGCCCCACCTCGGGACAAGTCTACGAGCAGTACTTC. Residues: CASSPTSGQVYEQYF. The gene calls are TRBV7-3 and TRBJ2-7; D is perhaps TRBD1 (6 bases). Germline V gives CDR1 SGHTA, CDR2 FQGTGA. Trimming took off 5 bases at V and 3 bases at J, with 17 bases between the two ends. The CDR3 is 15 residues long.

This clone was counted a single time. The genes are TRBV5-4 and TRBJ1-3; 8 bases line up with TRBD1. Trimming took 4 bases from V and 0 from J; bases not matched to a gene: 3. The length of the CDR3 is 15 residues. Germline values: CDR1 SGHNT, CDR2 YYREEE (reference sequence). In nucleotides, the CDR3 is TGTGCCAGCAGCGTACAGGGGGACTCTGGAAACACCATATATTTT. Translated, it gives CASSVQGDSGNTIYF.

This clone was recorded only once. The V call is TRBV27, the J call TRBJ2-3, with a possible D match to TRBD1 (5 bases). The V and J ends lost 1 base and 6 bases respectively, with 14 bases between them. Germline V gene data show CDR1 as MNHEY and CDR2 as SMNVEV (reference sequence). The CDR3 has 15 residues. CDR3 loop: CASSLWGRDKDTQYF. The CDR3 DNA reads as TGTGCCAGCAGTTTATGGGGCAGGGATAAGGATACGCAGTATTTT.

The V gene is TRBV29-1, the J gene TRBJ2-7; possibly TRBD1 or TRBD2 for D (5 bases each). The CDR3 sequence is 14 residues long. Germline assignment: CDR1 SQVTM and CDR2 ANQGSEA. Trimming stripped 4 bases from V and 3 bases from J, with 16 bases between. Here the CDR3 reads CSVVGDGLFYEQYF. For the CDR3, the DNA is TGCAGCGTTGTCGGGGACGGTCTCTTCTACGAGCAGTACTTC.

This chain uses TRBV7-2 with TRBJ2-3, with D possibly being TRBD2 (6 bases). The ends were cut back, 1 base at V and 6 bases at J, with 20 bases in the middle. This CDR3 is built from 17 residues. Germline lookup yields CDR1 SGHTA and CDR2 FQGNSA. CDR3 bases: TGTGCCAGCAGCTTAGTGTTTCGCGGGGCCCTTGGGGATACGCAGTATTTT. Amino acid sequence: CASSLVFRGALGDTQYF.

This chain uses TRBV9 with TRBJ2-3; 9 bases line up with TRBD2. The CDR3 runs to 16 residues. CDR1 and CDR2 (germline): SGDLS, YYNGEE. V shed 5 bases and J 0 bases; nucleotides not matched to a gene: 7. CDR3 loop: CASSQRLAGSTDTQYF. The DNA of the CDR3 is TGTGCCAGCAGTCAGCGGCTAGCGGGAAGCACAGATACGCAGTATTTT.

The chain carries TRBV7-2 and TRBJ2-7, with D tentatively TRBD1 or TRBD2 (5 bases each). Germline lookup yields CDR1 SGHTA and CDR2 FQGNSA. The V gene lost 5 bases and the J gene lost 4 bases, with 18 bases spanning the gap. The length of the CDR3 is 15 residues. For the CDR3, the DNA is TGTGCCAGCAGCGTCAAGAGGGGAGCGTCTTACGAGCAGTACTTC. It is translated as CASSVKRGASYEQYF. Together with reference TRBV7-2 and TRBJ2-7, the CDR3 gives the full variable domain: GAGVSQSPSNKVTEKGKDVELRCDPISGHTALYWYRQSLGQGLEFLIYFQGNSAPDKSGLPSDRFSAERTGGSVSTLTIQRTQQEDSAVYLCASSVKRGASYEQYFGPGTRLTVT.

On this clone: At one end, the junction sequence differs from germline, possibly due to a read error. V is TRBV27 and J is TRBJ2-3; D perhaps matches TRBD2 (6 bases). Germline CDR1 reads MNHEY; CDR2 reads SMNVEV (reference sequence). The length of the CDR3 is 14 residues. CDR3 protein: CASSLQLAGVARHF. The CDR3, as DNA: TGTGCCAGCAGTTTACAACTAGCTGGGGTCGCGCGTCATTTT.

The chain carries TRBV7-3 and TRBJ2-3, with D maybe TRBD2 (6 bases). This CDR3 contains 14 residues. CDR1 is SGHTA, CDR2 FQGTGA, per germline. V gave up 2 bases and J gave up 4 bases, with 10 bases separating them. The CDR3 DNA follows: TGTGCCAGCAGCTTACGGGACTGGGCAGATACGCAGTATTTT. Amino acids: CASSLRDWADTQYF.

The chain uses TRBV6-5 and TRBJ1-3; a weak D match, TRBD1 (6 bases). Trimming shortened V by 7 bases and J by 5 bases, and 18 bases separated the two germline ends. CDR1 MNHEY and CDR2 SVGAGI come from the germline V gene. This CDR3 is built from 15 residues. CDR3 loop: CASKPSTGARNTIYF. CDR3 nucleotides: TGTGCCAGCAAGCCTTCGACAGGCGCGAGAAACACCATATATTTT.

This chain links TRBV7-3 with TRBJ2-1; tentatively, D is TRBD2 (5 bases). This CDR3 has 12 amino acids. V was pared by 5 bases and J by 6 bases, with 8 bases between. Germline V gives CDR1 SGHTA, CDR2 FQGTGA. DNA of the CDR3: TGTGCCAGCAGCCACGAGGGCAATGAGCAGTTCTTC. This sequence encodes CASSHEGNEQFF.

The gene calls are TRBV28 and TRBJ1-1; D ambiguous. The CDR3 sequence is 13 residues long. Trimming removed 3 bases at V and 3 bases at J, with 8 bases between. Germline V CDR1 and CDR2: MDHEN, SYDVKM. CDR3 residues: CASSFVRYTEAFF. As DNA, the CDR3 is TGTGCCAGCAGTTTTGTGAGGTACACTGAAGCTTTCTTT.

The chain is built from TRBV7-2 and TRBJ2-7; the match to TRBD1 covers 10 bases. CDR1 is SGHTA and CDR2 is FQGNSA in the germline V gene. V trimming: 1 base; J trimming: 5 bases; junction bases outside the gene matches: 8. The CDR3 has 16 amino acids. The CDR3 spells CASSLVPDRGRDEQYF. CDR3 nucleotide sequence: TGTGCCAGCAGCTTAGTTCCCGACAGGGGGCGCGACGAGCAGTACTTC.

This sequence joins TRBV5-6 and TRBJ2-2; 9 positions agree with TRBD1. V was clipped by 0 bases and J by 4 bases; unmatched bases: 4. This CDR3 has 16 amino acids. Germline CDR1 and CDR2: SGHDT and YYEEEE. The CDR3 nucleotides are TGTGCCAGCAGCTTGGTCGGGACAGGGCTCACCGGGGAGCTGTTTTTT. Protein: CASSLVGTGLTGELFF.

V usage is TRBV7-2 and J usage is TRBJ1-2, with a weak D call TRBD1 (5 bases). CDR1 and CDR2 from the germline V gene are SGHTA and FQGNSA. CDR3 length equals 14 residues. V was cut by 1 base and J by 2 bases, with 8 bases left in between. CDR3 protein: CASSLVGTNYGYTF. The DNA of the CDR3 is TGTGCCAGCAGCTTAGTGGGGACCAACTATGGCTACACCTTC.

The CDR3 coding sequence is TGTGCCAGCAGTGAAGCGGGACAAATCAGGCAGTTCTTC. Translated, it gives CASSEAGQIRQFF. The chain uses TRBV2 and TRBJ2-1, with a possible D match to TRBD1 (6 bases). Germline V lookup: CDR1 SNHLY, CDR2 FYNNEI. Trimming stripped 0 bases from V and 12 bases from J, with 12 bases between. This CDR3 region has 13 residues.

Only one count was recorded for this clone. The CDR3 spells CASSLSGGAPDTQYF. In DNA form, the CDR3 reads TGTGCCAGCAGTCTAAGCGGGGGGGCCCCAGATACGCAGTATTTT. V is TRBV6-6 and J is TRBJ2-3, with 10 bases fitting TRBD2. Losses at the gene ends were 5 bases for V and 4 bases for J; bases not matched to a gene: 6. Germline CDR1 is MNHNY and CDR2 is SVGAGI (reference sequence). This CDR3 region has 15 residues.

This clone was seen once. The V and J genes are TRBV7-8 and TRBJ1-2; D is ambiguous. Germline-derived CDR1 and CDR2 are SGHVS and FQNEAQ. The germline V and J ends were trimmed by 0 bases and 4 bases, with 9 bases remaining between them. The CDR3 sequence is 14 residues long. CDR3 DNA sequence: TGTGCCAGCAGCTTAGCTGGCCTTGGCTATGGCTACACCTTC. The encoded protein is CASSLAGLGYGYTF.

This chain uses TRBV29-1 with TRBJ1-3, with D possibly being TRBD1 (5 bases). The length of the CDR3 is 13 residues. The germline CDR1 and CDR2 sequences are SQVTM and ANQGSEA. The V end lost 7 bases, the J end lost 3 bases, and 13 bases lay between the germline ends. As DNA, the CDR3 is TGCAGCGCCGGGTGGGGACTTGGAAACACCATATATTTT. Residues: CSAGWGLGNTIYF.

This rearrangement joins TRBV5-4 to TRBJ2-1, with 8 bases aligning to TRBD1. Germline V CDR1 and CDR2: SGHNT, YYREEE (reference sequence). Trimming cost V 0 bases and J 6 bases; bases outside gene matches: 8. There are 16 residues in the CDR3. The CDR3 nucleotides are TGTGCCAGCAGCTTGGAGGTCAGGGGGCTCGGCAATGAGCAGTTCTTC. Translated, it gives CASSLEVRGLGNEQFF.

This clone is a singleton in its sample. This chain connects TRBV7-2 to TRBJ2-3; 15 bases align to TRBD2. Germline V gene data show CDR1 as SGHTA and CDR2 as FQGNSA. The J segment lost 5 bases and the V segment lost 5 bases, leaving 8 bases of the junction unmatched. This CDR3 spans 17 amino acids. As DNA, the CDR3 is TGTGCCAGCAGCCTTGGACTAGCGGGGGGGCGTGAAGATACGCAGTATTTT. Encoded protein: CASSLGLAGGREDTQYF.